This T cell receptor beta chain stems from a study of T cell clones after liver transplantation. Study as a whole: Samples came from ITN030ST, which attempted immunosuppression withdrawal within 2 years of liver transplantation.

This clone appeared a few times. The antigen remains unidentified. Germline lookup yields CDR1 WNHNN and CDR2 SYGVQD (reference sequence). The CDR3 is made up of 15 amino acids. The V gene lost 3 bases and the J gene lost 2 bases, with 12 bases spanning the gap. Generated by immunoSEQ multiplex PCR, the TCRdb table keeps only in-frame clones and is missing some. The table has roughly 55,000 clones, approximately 71% seen once; the top ten hold 9.5% to 10%. Study results and caveats: Circulating graft-donor-reactive CD4 TCRbeta sequences fell significantly post-transplant in most of the 8 subjects. Rather than being deleted, graft donor-reactive T cells may have moved into the graft.

This chain links TRBV10-1 with TRBJ2-3; possibly TRBD1 for D (5 bases). The input for sequencing was CD4+ T cells from blood, taken about 56 months after liver transplant. This sequence was found in a human patient who received a liver transplant. The graft donor may be the source of some T cells. The CDR3 DNA follows: TGCGCCAGCAGTGATACCGACAGACACACAGATACGCAGTATTTT. The encoded protein is CASSDTDRHTDTQYF.